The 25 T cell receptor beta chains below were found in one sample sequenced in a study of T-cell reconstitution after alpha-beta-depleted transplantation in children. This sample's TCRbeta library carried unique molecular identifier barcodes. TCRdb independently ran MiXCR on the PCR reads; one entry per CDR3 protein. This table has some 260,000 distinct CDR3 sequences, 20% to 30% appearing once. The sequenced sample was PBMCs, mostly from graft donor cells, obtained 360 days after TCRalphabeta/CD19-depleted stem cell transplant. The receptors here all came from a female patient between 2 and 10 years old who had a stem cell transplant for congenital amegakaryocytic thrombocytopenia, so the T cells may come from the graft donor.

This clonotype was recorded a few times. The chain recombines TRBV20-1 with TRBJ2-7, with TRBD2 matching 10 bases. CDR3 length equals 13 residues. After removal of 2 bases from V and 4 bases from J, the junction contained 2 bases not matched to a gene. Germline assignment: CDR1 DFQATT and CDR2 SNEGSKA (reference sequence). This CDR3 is CSARSSGGYEQYF. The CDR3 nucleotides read TGCAGTGCTAGATCTAGCGGGGGATACGAGCAGTACTTC.

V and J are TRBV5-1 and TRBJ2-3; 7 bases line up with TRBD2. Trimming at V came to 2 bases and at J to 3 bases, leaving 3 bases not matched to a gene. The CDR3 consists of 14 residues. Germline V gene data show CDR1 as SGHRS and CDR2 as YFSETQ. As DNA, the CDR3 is TGCGCCAGCAGCTTCCTAGCGGCGACAGATACGCAGTATTTT. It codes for CASSFLAATDTQYF.

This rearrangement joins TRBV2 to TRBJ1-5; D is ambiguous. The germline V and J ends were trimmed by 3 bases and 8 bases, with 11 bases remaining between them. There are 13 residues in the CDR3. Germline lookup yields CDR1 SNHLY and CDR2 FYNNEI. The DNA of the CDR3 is TGTGCCAGCAGTGAGGAAGGGCGGGAGCCCCAGCATTTT. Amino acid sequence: CASSEEGREPQHF.

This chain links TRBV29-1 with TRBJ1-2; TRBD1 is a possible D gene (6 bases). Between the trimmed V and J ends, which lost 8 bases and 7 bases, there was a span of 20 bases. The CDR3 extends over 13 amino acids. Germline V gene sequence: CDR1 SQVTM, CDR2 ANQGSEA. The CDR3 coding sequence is TGCAGCCCTGACCAGAGGGGGTGGGGTGGCTACACCTTC. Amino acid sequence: CSPDQRGWGGYTF.

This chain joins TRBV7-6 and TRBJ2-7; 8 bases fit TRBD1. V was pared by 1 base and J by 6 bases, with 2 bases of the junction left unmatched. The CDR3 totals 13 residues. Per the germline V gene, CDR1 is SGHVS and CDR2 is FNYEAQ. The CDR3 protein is CASSLGTGIEQYF. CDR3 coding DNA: TGTGCCAGCAGCTTAGGGACAGGGATCGAGCAGTACTTC.

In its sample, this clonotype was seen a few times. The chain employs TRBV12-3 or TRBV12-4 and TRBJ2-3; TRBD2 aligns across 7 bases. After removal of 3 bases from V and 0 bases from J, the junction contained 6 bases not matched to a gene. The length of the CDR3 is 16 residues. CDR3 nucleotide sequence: TGTGCCAGCAGTTTGCCCAGCGGGGATAGCACAGATACGCAGTATTTT. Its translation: CASSLPSGDSTDTQYF.

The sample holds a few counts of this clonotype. The CDR3 region has the DNA TGCAGTGCCGACCACGGTGGGGCCTCCTATAATTCACCCCTCCACTTT. This gives the protein CSADHGGASYNSPLHF. The gene calls are TRBV20-1 and TRBJ1-6; possibly TRBD1 for D (5 bases). Germline-derived CDR1 and CDR2 are DFQATT and SNEGSKA (reference sequence). Trimming left V 6 bases short and J 0 bases short, with 15 bases between. CDR3 length: 16 residues.

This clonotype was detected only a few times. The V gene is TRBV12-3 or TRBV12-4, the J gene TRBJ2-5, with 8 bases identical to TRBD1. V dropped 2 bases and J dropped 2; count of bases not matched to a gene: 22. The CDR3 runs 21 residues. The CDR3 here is CASSLLMRVTTGTGLQETQYF. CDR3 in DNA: TGTGCCAGCAGTTTACTGATGCGGGTGACAACCGGGACAGGCCTTCAAGAGACCCAGTACTTC.

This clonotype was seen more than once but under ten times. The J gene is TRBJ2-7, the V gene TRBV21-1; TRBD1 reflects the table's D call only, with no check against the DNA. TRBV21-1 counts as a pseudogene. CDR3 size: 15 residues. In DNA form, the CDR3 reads TGTGCCAGCAGCAAAGAGGGGTATCAGTCTAGGGAGCAGTACTTC. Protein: CASSKEGYQSREQYF.

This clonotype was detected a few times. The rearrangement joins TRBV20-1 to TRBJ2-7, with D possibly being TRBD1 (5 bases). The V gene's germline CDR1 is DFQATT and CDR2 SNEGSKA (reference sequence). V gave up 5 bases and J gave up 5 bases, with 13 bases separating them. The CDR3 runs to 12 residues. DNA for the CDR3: TGCAGTGCTGTCGCAGGGTGGGACGAGCAGTACTTC. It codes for CSAVAGWDEQYF.

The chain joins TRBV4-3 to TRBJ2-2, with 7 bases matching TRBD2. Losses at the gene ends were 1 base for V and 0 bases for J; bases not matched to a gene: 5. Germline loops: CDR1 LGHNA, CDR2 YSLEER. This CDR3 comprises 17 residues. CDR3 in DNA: TGCGCCAGCAGCCAAGTTACCGCGGGAGCGAACACCGGGGAGCTGTTTTTT. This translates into CASSQVTAGANTGELFF.

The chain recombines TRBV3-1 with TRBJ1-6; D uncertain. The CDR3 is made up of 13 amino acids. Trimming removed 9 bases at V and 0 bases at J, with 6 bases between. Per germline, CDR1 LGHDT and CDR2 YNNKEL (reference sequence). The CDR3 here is CASQSSYNSPLHF. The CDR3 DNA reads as TGTGCCAGTCAGAGCTCCTATAATTCACCCCTCCACTTT.

CDR3 in amino acids: CASSRGLAVGIDEQFF. The CDR3 coding sequence is TGCGCCAGCAGCCGCGGACTAGCGGTGGGAATAGATGAGCAGTTCTTC. The V call is TRBV4-3, the J call TRBJ2-1; 10 nucleotides align to TRBD2. This CDR3 spans 16 amino acids. V shed 4 bases and J 8 bases; nucleotides not matched to a gene: 11. Germline V gene sequence: CDR1 LGHNA, CDR2 YSLEER.

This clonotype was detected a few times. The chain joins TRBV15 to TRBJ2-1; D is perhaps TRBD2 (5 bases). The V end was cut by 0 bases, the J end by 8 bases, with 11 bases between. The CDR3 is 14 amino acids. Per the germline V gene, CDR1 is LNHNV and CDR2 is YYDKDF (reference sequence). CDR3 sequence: CATSRDPGWHEQFF. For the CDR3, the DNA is TGTGCCACCAGCAGAGATCCGGGGTGGCATGAGCAGTTCTTC.

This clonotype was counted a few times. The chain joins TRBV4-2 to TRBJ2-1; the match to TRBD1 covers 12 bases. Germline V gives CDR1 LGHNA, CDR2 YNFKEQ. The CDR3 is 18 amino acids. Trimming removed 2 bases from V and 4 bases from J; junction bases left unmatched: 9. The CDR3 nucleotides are TGTGCCAGCAGCCAAACGGGGACAGGGGGCGCCTTTTACAATGAGCAGTTCTTC. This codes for CASSQTGTGGAFYNEQFF.

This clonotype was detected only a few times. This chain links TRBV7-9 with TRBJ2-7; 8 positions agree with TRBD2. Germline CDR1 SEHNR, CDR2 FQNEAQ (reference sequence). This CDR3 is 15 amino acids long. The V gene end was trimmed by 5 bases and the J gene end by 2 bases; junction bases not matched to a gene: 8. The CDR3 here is CASSEKAGVPYEQYF. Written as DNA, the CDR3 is TGTGCCAGCAGCGAAAAAGCGGGAGTTCCCTACGAGCAGTACTTC.

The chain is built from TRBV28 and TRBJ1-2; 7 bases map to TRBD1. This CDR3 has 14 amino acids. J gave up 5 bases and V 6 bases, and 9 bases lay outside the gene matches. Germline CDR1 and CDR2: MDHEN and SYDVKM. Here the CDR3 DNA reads TGTGCCAGCAGGGTAACAGGGGACACTTATGGCTACACCTTC. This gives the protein CASRVTGDTYGYTF.

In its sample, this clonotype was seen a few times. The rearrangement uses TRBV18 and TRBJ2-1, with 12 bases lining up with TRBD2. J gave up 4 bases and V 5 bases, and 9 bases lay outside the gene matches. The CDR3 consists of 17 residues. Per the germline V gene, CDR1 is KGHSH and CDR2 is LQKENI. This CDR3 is CASSVRTSGAPYNEQFF. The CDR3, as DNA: TGTGCCAGCTCAGTCCGGACTAGCGGGGCCCCTTACAATGAGCAGTTCTTC.

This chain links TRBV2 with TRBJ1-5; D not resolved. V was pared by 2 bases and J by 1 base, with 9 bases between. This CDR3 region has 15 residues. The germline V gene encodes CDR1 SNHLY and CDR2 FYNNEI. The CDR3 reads CASSEQLKSNQPQHF. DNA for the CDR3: TGTGCCAGCAGTGAACAACTCAAGAGCAATCAGCCCCAGCATTTT. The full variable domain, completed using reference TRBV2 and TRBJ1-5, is EPEVTQTPSHQVTQMGQEVILRCVPISNHLYFYWYRQILGQKVEFLVSFYNNEISEKSEIFDDQFSVERPDGSNFTLKIRSTKLEDSAMYFCASSEQLKSNQPQHFGDGTRLSIL.

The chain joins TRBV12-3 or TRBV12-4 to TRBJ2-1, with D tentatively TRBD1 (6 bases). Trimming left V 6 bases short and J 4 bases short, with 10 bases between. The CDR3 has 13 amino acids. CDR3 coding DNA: TGTGCCAGCAGCCGGGACACGTACAATGAGCAGTTCTTC. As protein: CASSRDTYNEQFF.

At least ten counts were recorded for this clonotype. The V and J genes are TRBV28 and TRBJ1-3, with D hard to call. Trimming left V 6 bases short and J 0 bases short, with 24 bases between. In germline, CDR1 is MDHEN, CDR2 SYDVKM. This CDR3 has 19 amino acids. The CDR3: CASRKIAFLGRNSGNTIYF. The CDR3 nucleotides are TGTGCCAGCAGGAAGATTGCCTTCCTCGGACGGAACTCTGGAAACACCATATATTTT. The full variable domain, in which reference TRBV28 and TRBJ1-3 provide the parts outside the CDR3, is DVKVTQSSRYLVKRTGEKVFLECVQDMDHENMFWYRQDPGLGLRLIYFSYDVKMKEKGDIPEGYSVSREKKERFSLILESASTNQTSMYLCASRKIAFLGRNSGNTIYFGEGSWLTVV.

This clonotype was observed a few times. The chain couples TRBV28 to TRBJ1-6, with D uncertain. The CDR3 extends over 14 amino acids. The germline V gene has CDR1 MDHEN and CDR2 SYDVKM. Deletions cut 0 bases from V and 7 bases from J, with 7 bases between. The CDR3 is CASSLWLRNSPLHF. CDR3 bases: TGTGCCAGCAGTTTATGGCTAAGGAATTCACCCCTCCACTTT.

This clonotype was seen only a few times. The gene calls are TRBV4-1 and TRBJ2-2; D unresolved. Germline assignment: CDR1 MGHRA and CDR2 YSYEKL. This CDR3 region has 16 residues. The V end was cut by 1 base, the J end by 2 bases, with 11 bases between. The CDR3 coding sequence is TGCGCCAGCAGCCAAGCTCTTGGCCTAAACACCGGGGAGCTGTTTTTT. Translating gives CASSQALGLNTGELFF.

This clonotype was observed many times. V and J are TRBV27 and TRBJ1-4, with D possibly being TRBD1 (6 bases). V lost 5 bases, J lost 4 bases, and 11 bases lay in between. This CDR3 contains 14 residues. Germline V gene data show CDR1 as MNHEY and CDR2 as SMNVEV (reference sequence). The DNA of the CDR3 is TGTGCCAGCAGTAAGCAGGGGTTTAATGAAAAACTGTTTTTT. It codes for CASSKQGFNEKLFF.

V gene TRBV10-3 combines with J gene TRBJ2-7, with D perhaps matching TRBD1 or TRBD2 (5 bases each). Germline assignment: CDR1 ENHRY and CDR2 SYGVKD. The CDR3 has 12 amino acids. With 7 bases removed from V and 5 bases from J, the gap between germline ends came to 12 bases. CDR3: CAITPGADEQYF. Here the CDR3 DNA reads TGTGCCATCACGCCCGGGGCGGACGAGCAGTACTTC.